These T cell receptor beta chains were read from a single sample in a study of T cell changes during pregnancy in multiple sclerosis. Some clones are missing from TCRdb's copy, which holds only in-frame ones; the method was immunoSEQ multiplex PCR. The table lists 89,000 or so clones, about 90% of them singletons. The sequencing here drew on PBMCs, taken in the first trimester of pregnancy. The receptors derive from a female donor in good health, serving as a control in a pregnancy study. Some clones in this sample may be carry-over from other donors' samples. The CDR3 runs from the conserved cysteine through the conserved F or W. A D gene is named only where the DNA matches it firmly. Clone size appears in some rows only: once, few, many, or a class for an expanded clone.

J: TRBJ1-1; size: .; V: TRBV6-5; D: .; DNA: TGTGCCAGCAGCGTTACGTCAAAGCCCACGGGAGCTTTCTTT; CDR3: CASSVTSKPTGAFF
J: TRBJ2-2; size: .; V: TRBV6-5; D: TRBD1; DNA: TGTGCCAGCAGTACCCTTGACAGGGCCGGGGAGCTGTTTTTT; CDR3: CASSTLDRAGELFF
J: TRBJ2-5; size: .; V: TRBV28; D: .; DNA: TGTGCCACAGCAGGGCAGGGGAAGACCCAGTACTTC; CDR3: CATAGQGKTQYF
J: TRBJ1-2; size: .; V: TRBV7-9; D: TRBD1; DNA: TGTGCCAGCAGCTTAGGGGTAGGACAGGGGAGCGGCTACACCTTC; CDR3: CASSLGVGQGSGYTF
J: TRBJ2-7; size: .; V: TRBV7-2; D: .; DNA: TGTGCCAGCAGCTTGGGATGGGCGAGAGGCCGGGACTACGAGCAGTACTTC; CDR3: CASSLGWARGRDYEQYF
J: TRBJ2-7; size: .; V: TRBV7-2; D: .; DNA: TGTGCCAGCAGCAAAGTGGGAGGCGGCTACGAGCAGTACTTC; CDR3: CASSKVGGGYEQYF
J: TRBJ2-5; size: once; V: TRBV6-4; D: TRBD2; DNA: TGTGCCAGCAGTGAAAAAGCGGGAGGCCAGGAGACCCAGTACTTC; CDR3: CASSEKAGGQETQYF
J: TRBJ1-1; size: .; V: TRBV19; D: TRBD1; DNA: TGTGCCAGTTGCCAGACAGGGCTGGGCACTGAAGCTTTCTTT; CDR3: CASCQTGLGTEAFF
J: TRBJ2-7; size: .; V: TRBV6-5; D: .; DNA: TGTGCCAGCAGTTACTCATACAGAAGTTATTCCTACGAGCAGTACTTC; CDR3: CASSYSYRSYSYEQYF
J: TRBJ2-4; size: .; V: TRBV7-6; D: TRBD1; DNA: TGTGCCAGCAGCTTAGGTTCGGGACAGGGACCGAAAGGGAACATTCAGTACTTC; CDR3: CASSLGSGQGPKGNIQYF
J: TRBJ2-3; size: .; V: TRBV7-2; D: .; DNA: TGTGCCAGCAGCCCCCGACAGGGCACAGATACGCAGTATTTT; CDR3: CASSPRQGTDTQYF
J: TRBJ2-2; size: .; V: TRBV5-4; D: TRBD2; DNA: TGTGCCAGCAGCCTACTAGCGGGGGAGATCACCGGGGAGCTGTTTTTT; CDR3: CASSLLAGEITGELFF
J: TRBJ1-6; size: .; V: TRBV7-9; D: TRBD1; DNA: TGTGCCAGCAGCCTAGGACAGGTTAATTCACCCCTCCACTTT; CDR3: CASSLGQVNSPLHF
J: TRBJ1-6; size: .; V: TRBV28; D: .; DNA: TGTGCCAGCAGACCACATTTACAGGGTAGTGGATCACCCCTCCACTTT; CDR3: CASRPHLQGSGSPLHF
J: TRBJ2-1; size: .; V: TRBV19; D: TRBD2; DNA: TGTGCCAGTAGGCGGACTAGCGGCCACGGTTATGAGCAGTTCTTC; CDR3: CASRRTSGHGYEQFF
J: TRBJ2-5; size: .; V: TRBV7-2; D: TRBD2; DNA: TGTGCCAGCAGCTTAGCCGTAATAGCGGGAGGGGAGACCCAGTACTTC; CDR3: CASSLAVIAGGETQYF
J: TRBJ2-5; size: .; V: TRBV7-2; D: TRBD2; DNA: TGTGCCAGCAGGGCCACCTATGGAGCGGGGGAGGAGACCCAGTACTTC; CDR3: CASRATYGAGEETQYF
J: TRBJ2-2; size: .; V: TRBV7-2; D: TRBD1; DNA: TGTGCCAGCAATAACCCGGGACAGGGGGGGACCGGGGAGCTGTTTTTT; CDR3: CASNNPGQGGTGELFF
J: TRBJ2-3; size: .; V: TRBV27; D: .; DNA: TGTGCCAGCAGTTTTTGGGCTAGCACAGATACGCAGTATTTT; CDR3: CASSFWASTDTQYF
J: TRBJ1-2; size: once; V: TRBV28; D: TRBD1; DNA: TGTGCCAGCAGTTTCTCGACAGGGGCAAACTATGGCTACACCTTC; CDR3: CASSFSTGANYGYTF
J: TRBJ1-1; size: .; V: TRBV21-1; D: .; DNA: TGTGCCAGCAGCTTACCGGGACAGGTGACCACTGAAGCTTTCTTT; CDR3: CASSLPGQVTTEAFF
J: TRBJ2-7; size: .; V: TRBV7-2; D: .; DNA: TGTGCCAGCAGCCCAGTGAGAGGCCCCAGCTCCTACGAGCAGTACTTC; CDR3: CASSPVRGPSSYEQYF
J: TRBJ1-1; size: .; V: TRBV15; D: TRBD1; DNA: TGTGCCACCAGCAGTCAGACAGGGGCATCAGCGGAAGCTTTCTTT; CDR3: CATSSQTGASAEAFF
J: TRBJ2-7; size: .; V: TRBV7-2; D: .; DNA: TGTGCCAGCAGCTTAGCGACAGGTTGGTACGAGCAGTACTTC; CDR3: CASSLATGWYEQYF
J: TRBJ2-5; size: .; V: TRBV4-3; D: .; DNA: TGCGCCAGCAGCCAAGATAGAGAGACCCAGTACTTC; CDR3: CASSQDRETQYF
J: TRBJ1-3; size: .; V: TRBV5-1; D: .; DNA: TGCGCCAGCAGCTTGGCTCCTAAGAGCATCTCTGGAAACACCATATATTTT; CDR3: CASSLAPKSISGNTIYF
J: TRBJ2-5; size: .; V: TRBV7-9; D: .; DNA: TGTGCCAGCGGTAGAGAGACCCAGTACTTC; CDR3: CASGRETQYF
J: TRBJ2-2; size: few; V: TRBV28; D: .; DNA: TGTGCCAGCAGTTTATCTGGGGGAGGCTCCGGGGAGCTGTTTTTT; CDR3: CASSLSGGGSGELFF
J: TRBJ1-5; size: .; V: TRBV2; D: TRBD1; DNA: TGTGCCAGCAGTAAGGACAGGGGGGCCAATCAGCCCCAGCATTTT; CDR3: CASSKDRGANQPQHF
J: TRBJ2-7; size: once; V: TRBV30; D: .; DNA: TGTGCCTGGGAAGGACGGGCGGGCTACGAGCAGTACTTC; CDR3: CAWEGRAGYEQYF
J: TRBJ1-3; size: .; V: TRBV28; D: .; DNA: TGTGCCAGCAGCCCGACGCGGAGCTCTGGAAACACCATATATTTT; CDR3: CASSPTRSSGNTIYF
J: TRBJ2-2; size: .; V: TRBV7-9; D: TRBD1; DNA: TGTGCCAGCAGCTTAGCCGGAACAGGGGCCGGGGAGCTGTTTTTT; CDR3: CASSLAGTGAGELFF
J: TRBJ2-7; size: .; V: TRBV6-5; D: TRBD1; DNA: TGTGCCAGCAGGGTTCCAGGGGGCTCCTACGAGCAGTACTTC; CDR3: CASRVPGGSYEQYF
J: TRBJ1-1; size: .; V: TRBV15; D: TRBD1; DNA: TGTGCCACCAGCAGACCTCCTGGACAGGGGGCCCGGAACACTGAAGCTTTCTTT; CDR3: CATSRPPGQGARNTEAFF
J: TRBJ2-6; size: .; V: TRBV2; D: .; DNA: TGTGCCAGCAGTGCCACAGGGTCGAGGGCCAACGTCCTGACTTTC; CDR3: CASSATGSRANVLTF
J: TRBJ1-2; size: .; V: TRBV7-2; D: TRBD1; DNA: TGTGCCAGCAGCTTCCGGACAGGGGGAGTCTTTATCTATGGCTACACCTTC; CDR3: CASSFRTGGVFIYGYTF
J: TRBJ2-5; size: .; V: TRBV13; D: TRBD2; DNA: TGTGCCAGCAGCCCGGGACTAGCGGGGCGAATACAAGAGACCCAGTACTTC; CDR3: CASSPGLAGRIQETQYF
J: TRBJ2-2; size: once; V: TRBV19; D: TRBD2; DNA: TGTGCCAGTAGACCTCCGGGACTAGCGGGAGTGAACACCGGGGAGCTGTTTTTT; CDR3: CASRPPGLAGVNTGELFF
J: TRBJ2-7; size: .; V: TRBV2; D: TRBD1; DNA: TGTGCCAGCGGGTTGGACAGGGTAACCTACGAGCAGTACTTC; CDR3: CASGLDRVTYEQYF
J: TRBJ1-3; size: .; V: TRBV7-8; D: .; DNA: TGTGCCAGCAGTGTAAATGGAAACACCATATATTTT; CDR3: CASSVNGNTIYF
J: TRBJ2-4; size: .; V: TRBV5-6; D: TRBD2; DNA: TGTGCCAGCAGCTTGGCCGGGGACTATATAAACATTCAGTACTTC; CDR3: CASSLAGDYINIQYF
J: TRBJ1-5; size: .; V: TRBV6-6; D: .; DNA: TGTGCCAGCAGGGCAGATAATCAGCCCCAGCATTTT; CDR3: CASRADNQPQHF
J: TRBJ2-3; size: .; V: TRBV5-1; D: .; DNA: TGCGCCAGCAGCCTACCGGGGGGCGCAACAGATACGCAGTATTTT; CDR3: CASSLPGGATDTQYF
J: TRBJ2-2; size: .; V: TRBV15; D: TRBD1; DNA: TGTGCCACCACGGACAGGGGGGACACCGGGGAGCTGTTTTTT; CDR3: CATTDRGDTGELFF
J: TRBJ1-1; size: .; V: TRBV27; D: .; DNA: TGTGCCAGCAGTTTAAAGGCGACAGCGAACACTGAAGCTTTCTTT; CDR3: CASSLKATANTEAFF
J: TRBJ2-3; size: few; V: TRBV18; D: .; DNA: TGTGCCAGCTCACCCACCACAGGGTTCTCAGATACGCAGTATTTT; CDR3: CASSPTTGFSDTQYF
J: TRBJ2-3; size: .; V: TRBV5-4; D: .; DNA: TGTGCCAGCAGCCCGGAACAGGGTGTTTTGAGCACAGATACGCAGTATTTT; CDR3: CASSPEQGVLSTDTQYF
J: TRBJ2-7; size: once; V: TRBV28; D: .; DNA: TGTGCCAGCAGTTGGGACACCGGGCCTTACGAGCAGTACTTC; CDR3: CASSWDTGPYEQYF
J: TRBJ2-5; size: .; V: TRBV6-1; D: .; DNA: TGTGCCAGCAGTGGGTTAGATATCTCACAGAGAGAGACCCAGTACTTC; CDR3: CASSGLDISQRETQYF
J: TRBJ2-2; size: .; V: TRBV5-6; D: .; DNA: TGTGCCAGCAGACCTGGAGGTGGCGGGGAGCTGTTTTTT; CDR3: CASRPGGGGELFF
J: TRBJ2-7; size: once; V: TRBV9; D: .; DNA: TGTGCCAGCAGCGTGTCAGGGGACGGATACGAGCAGTACTTC; CDR3: CASSVSGDGYEQYF
J: TRBJ1-3; size: .; V: TRBV5-4; D: .; DNA: TGTGCCAGCAGCCCCACTTTTGAGAGCTCTGGAAACACCATATATTTT; CDR3: CASSPTFESSGNTIYF
J: TRBJ1-4; size: .; V: TRBV4-1; D: .; DNA: TGCGCCAGCAGCCGAGTGGGGGGTATCGCTGAAAAACTGTTTTTT; CDR3: CASSRVGGIAEKLFF
J: TRBJ2-7; size: .; V: TRBV28; D: TRBD2; DNA: TGTGCCAGCAGTCTAGCGGGGGGATCCTACGAGCAGTACTTC; CDR3: CASSLAGGSYEQYF